This entry lists 6 T cell receptor beta chains sequenced from one sample in a study of neurological immune-mediated disorders. A single record per CDR3 protein comes from TCRdb applying MiXCR to the 5' RACE reads. Found here are tens of thousands of distinct CDR3 sequences, 3.4% of them singletons; the top ten hold approximately 3.5%. Material: PBMCs. These receptors came from a man aged 35-49 years with multiple sclerosis.

This clonotype was detected many times. This chain joins TRBV10-3 and TRBJ1-2; no reliable D call. V gave up 7 bases and J gave up 10 bases, with 31 bases separating them. The CDR3 extends over 17 amino acids. Germline values: CDR1 ENHRY, CDR2 SYGVKD. CDR3 loop: CAIKGWDNRGPYGDYTF. The CDR3 DNA reads as TGTGCCATCAAAGGGTGGGATAACAGAGGCCCTTACGGGGACTACACCTTC.

There are many counts of this clonotype. V and J are TRBV7-3 and TRBJ2-3; D might be TRBD1 (6 bases). The CDR3 is 15 amino acids. Trimming cost V 4 bases and J 2 bases, with 13 bases left between them. Germline CDR1 is SGHTA and CDR2 is FQGTGA. In nucleotides, the CDR3 is TGTGCCAGCAGCTCCGGGACACACATCACAGATACGCAGTATTTT. This gives the protein CASSSGTHITDTQYF.

Many counts were recorded for this clonotype. The chain recombines TRBV7-9 with TRBJ2-3; 7 bases fit TRBD1. This CDR3 is built from 16 residues. With V trimmed by 6 bases and J by 0 bases, 9 bases remained unmatched. Germline assignment: CDR1 SEHNR and CDR2 FQNEAQ (reference sequence). CDR3 in DNA: TGTGCCAGCAGTAACGCCGGGACAGCAAGCACAGATACGCAGTATTTT. Its translation: CASSNAGTASTDTQYF.

This clonotype came up many times. The chain recombines TRBV20-1 with TRBJ1-2; D remains ambiguous. Germline CDR1 is DFQATT and CDR2 is SNEGSKA (reference sequence). The CDR3 loop spans 12 amino acids. V was pared by 3 bases and J by 4 bases, with 9 bases between. The CDR3 DNA follows: TGCAGTGCTAGGCCTTTGGGCTATGGCTACACCTTC. Translation: CSARPLGYGYTF.

This clonotype was seen repeatedly, ten times or more. V and J are TRBV20-1 and TRBJ2-5, with TRBD1 matching 10 bases. The length of the CDR3 is 12 residues. Germline V gene data show CDR1 as DFQATT and CDR2 as SNEGSKA (reference sequence). V lost 5 bases and J lost 4; bases outside the gene matches: 1. The CDR3 reads CSARTGGETQYF. The CDR3 DNA reads TGCAGTGCTCGGACAGGGGGAGAGACCCAGTACTTC.

There are many counts of this clonotype. The V call is TRBV5-1, the J call TRBJ2-3; TRBD1 aligns across 9 bases. The length of the CDR3 is 15 residues. J gave up 8 bases and V 3 bases, and 10 bases lay outside the gene matches. Germline loops: CDR1 SGHRS, CDR2 YFSETQ. As DNA, the CDR3 is TGCGCCAGCAGCTCGGGACAGGGTGATCAGGGTACGCAGTATTTT. It encodes CASSSGQGDQGTQYF.